These T cell receptor beta chains were read from a single sample in a study of radiotherapy plus CTLA-4 blockade in lung cancer. Here immunoSEQ multiplex PCR was the method, and the copy in TCRdb shows in-frame clones only, minus some. The table has approximately 78,000 clones, about 80% seen once; the top ten hold less than 7.5%. The specimen comprised peripheral blood, sampled from a patient treated with radiotherapy plus ipilimumab. Receptors originate from a human donor with non-small cell lung cancer who had a complete response to radiotherapy plus ipilimumab. CDR3s include the opening cysteine and the closing phenylalanine or tryptophan. A D gene is named only where the DNA matches it firmly. Rows may omit the clone size; those that give it use once, few, many or a size class.

d_gene: TRBD1
abundance: few
j_gene: TRBJ2-7
v_gene: TRBV4-1
CDR3aa: CASSQSGTGTYEQYF
CDR3nt: TGCGCCAGCAGCCAATCCGGGACAGGGACCTACGAGCAGTACTTC

d_gene: TRBD1
abundance: -
j_gene: TRBJ1-2
v_gene: TRBV4-3
CDR3aa: CASSQMDRGYGYTF
CDR3nt: TGCGCCAGCAGCCAAATGGACAGGGGCTATGGCTACACCTTC

d_gene: -
abundance: few
j_gene: TRBJ1-3
v_gene: TRBV10-1
CDR3aa: CASSEGLYSGNTIYF
CDR3nt: TGCGCCAGCAGTGAGGGACTTTACTCTGGAAACACCATATATTTT

d_gene: -
abundance: -
j_gene: TRBJ1-4
v_gene: TRBV7-6
CDR3aa: CASRKGTNEKLFF
CDR3nt: TGCGCCAGCAGGAAGGGTACTAATGAAAAACTGTTTTTT

d_gene: TRBD2
abundance: -
j_gene: TRBJ2-2
v_gene: TRBV11-3
CDR3aa: CASSVLAGGTGELFF
CDR3nt: TGTGCCAGCAGCGTGCTAGCGGGAGGAACCGGGGAGCTGTTTTTT

d_gene: TRBD1
abundance: once
j_gene: TRBJ1-4
v_gene: TRBV28
CDR3aa: CASSTSGTENEKLFF
CDR3nt: TGTGCCAGCAGTACATCCGGGACAGAAAATGAAAAACTGTTTTTT

d_gene: -
abundance: -
j_gene: TRBJ2-3
v_gene: TRBV6-4
CDR3aa: CASSDRRRYRVPLRRTDTQYF
CDR3nt: TGTGCCAGCAGTGACCGTCGGCGATACCGGGTCCCCCTTCGGCGCACAGATACGCAGTATTTT

d_gene: -
abundance: -
j_gene: TRBJ2-1
v_gene: TRBV29-1
CDR3aa: CSVAVNNEQFF
CDR3nt: TGCAGCGTTGCGGTTAACAATGAGCAGTTCTTC

d_gene: -
abundance: -
j_gene: TRBJ2-1
v_gene: TRBV11-2
CDR3aa: CASSLRAVLDAGEQFF
CDR3nt: TGTGCCAGCAGCTTAAGGGCAGTTCTAGACGCGGGTGAGCAGTTCTTC

d_gene: TRBD1
abundance: -
j_gene: TRBJ1-1
v_gene: TRBV10-3
CDR3aa: CAIKGDRVIDTEAFF
CDR3nt: TGTGCCATCAAGGGGGACAGGGTAATAGACACTGAAGCTTTCTTT

d_gene: -
abundance: -
j_gene: TRBJ2-2
v_gene: TRBV6-1
CDR3aa: CASKVGGTGELFF
CDR3nt: TGTGCCAGCAAGGTGGGGGGAACCGGGGAGCTGTTTTTT

d_gene: TRBD2
abundance: -
j_gene: TRBJ2-1
v_gene: TRBV5-4
CDR3aa: CASMGSGNTYNEQFF
CDR3nt: TGTGCCAGTATGGGTAGCGGGAACACCTACAATGAGCAGTTCTTC

d_gene: TRBD2
abundance: once
j_gene: TRBJ2-3
v_gene: TRBV9
CDR3aa: CASSVDLGLAGGPGTDTQYF
CDR3nt: TGTGCCAGCAGCGTGGACCTCGGACTAGCGGGAGGGCCCGGTACAGATACGCAGTATTTT

d_gene: -
abundance: -
j_gene: TRBJ1-4
v_gene: TRBV30
CDR3aa: CAWSQKHNLNEKLFF
CDR3nt: TGTGCCTGGAGTCAGAAACACAACCTTAATGAAAAACTGTTTTTT

d_gene: TRBD1
abundance: -
j_gene: TRBJ1-2
v_gene: TRBV5-8
CDR3aa: CASSLVGQGLGYTF
CDR3nt: TGTGCCAGCAGCTTGGTGGGACAGGGACTTGGCTACACCTTC

d_gene: -
abundance: -
j_gene: TRBJ1-6
v_gene: TRBV6-1
CDR3aa: CASCSTVFSPLHF
CDR3nt: TGTGCCAGCTGTTCCACAGTGTTCTCACCCCTCCACTTT

d_gene: TRBD2
abundance: -
j_gene: TRBJ2-3
v_gene: TRBV7-6
CDR3aa: CASSRGTSADTDTQYF
CDR3nt: TGTGCCAGCAGCAGAGGGACTAGCGCAGACACAGATACGCAGTATTTT

d_gene: TRBD1
abundance: -
j_gene: TRBJ1-5
v_gene: TRBV7-2
CDR3aa: CASSLTGAGRGNQPQHF
CDR3nt: TGTGCCAGCAGCTTGACAGGGGCCGGCCGGGGCAATCAGCCCCAGCATTTT

d_gene: -
abundance: -
j_gene: TRBJ2-3
v_gene: TRBV5-1
CDR3aa: CASSLSGNVGADTQYF
CDR3nt: TGCGCCAGCAGCTTGAGCGGCAACGTTGGGGCAGATACGCAGTATTTT

d_gene: TRBD1
abundance: -
j_gene: TRBJ1-4
v_gene: TRBV27
CDR3aa: CASSFRAGGSEKLFF
CDR3nt: TGTGCCAGCAGTTTCAGGGCAGGGGGCAGTGAAAAACTGTTTTTT

d_gene: -
abundance: -
j_gene: TRBJ2-5
v_gene: TRBV7-2
CDR3aa: CASSLGSSKETQYF
CDR3nt: TGTGCCAGCAGCTTAGGTAGTAGCAAAGAGACCCAGTACTTC

d_gene: -
abundance: -
j_gene: TRBJ2-1
v_gene: TRBV29-1
CDR3aa: CSVGGERGTYNEQFF
CDR3nt: TGCAGCGTTGGGGGCGAGAGAGGCACCTACAATGAGCAGTTCTTC

d_gene: -
abundance: few
j_gene: TRBJ1-3
v_gene: TRBV5-1
CDR3aa: CASSLDGHTIYF
CDR3nt: TGCGCCAGCAGCTTGGATGGTCACACCATATATTTT

d_gene: -
abundance: -
j_gene: TRBJ2-7
v_gene: TRBV20-1
CDR3aa: CSGEGSYEQYF
CDR3nt: TGCAGTGGAGAGGGTTCCTACGAGCAGTACTTC

d_gene: TRBD1
abundance: -
j_gene: TRBJ2-2
v_gene: TRBV5-5
CDR3aa: CASSLMTGSGELFF
CDR3nt: TGTGCCAGCAGCTTAATGACAGGGTCCGGGGAGCTGTTTTTT

d_gene: TRBD1
abundance: -
j_gene: TRBJ1-1
v_gene: TRBV9
CDR3aa: CASSVVRQGNTEAFF
CDR3nt: TGTGCCAGCAGCGTAGTAAGACAGGGGAACACTGAAGCTTTCTTT

d_gene: TRBD1
abundance: -
j_gene: TRBJ2-7
v_gene: TRBV7-9
CDR3aa: CASSLGDRGLYEQYF
CDR3nt: TGTGCCAGCAGCTTAGGCGACAGGGGGCTATACGAGCAGTACTTC

d_gene: TRBD1
abundance: -
j_gene: TRBJ1-5
v_gene: TRBV30
CDR3aa: CAWSAYRDRGNQPQHF
CDR3nt: TGTGCCTGGAGCGCTTACCGGGACAGGGGCAATCAGCCCCAGCATTTT

d_gene: TRBD2
abundance: -
j_gene: TRBJ2-1
v_gene: TRBV5-1
CDR3aa: CASSGTSGYNEQFF
CDR3nt: TGCGCCAGCAGCGGGACTAGCGGTTACAATGAGCAGTTCTTC

d_gene: -
abundance: -
j_gene: TRBJ2-5
v_gene: TRBV6-5
CDR3aa: CASSYIGGFETQYF
CDR3nt: TGTGCCAGCAGTTACATTGGGGGTTTCGAGACCCAGTACTTC

d_gene: -
abundance: -
j_gene: TRBJ1-5
v_gene: TRBV18
CDR3aa: CASSPDIGNQPQHF
CDR3nt: TGTGCCAGCTCACCCGATATTGGGAATCAGCCCCAGCATTTT

d_gene: TRBD1
abundance: -
j_gene: TRBJ1-1
v_gene: TRBV30
CDR3aa: CAWRQGANTEAFF
CDR3nt: TGTGCCTGGAGACAGGGGGCGAACACTGAAGCTTTCTTT

d_gene: TRBD1
abundance: once
j_gene: TRBJ2-7
v_gene: TRBV11-2
CDR3aa: CASSSRDRGTFYEQYF
CDR3nt: TGTGCCAGCAGCAGCCGGGACAGGGGAACTTTCTACGAGCAGTACTTC

d_gene: -
abundance: -
j_gene: TRBJ1-5
v_gene: TRBV7-2
CDR3aa: CASSLKGDQPQHF
CDR3nt: TGTGCCAGCAGCTTAAAGGGAGATCAGCCCCAGCATTTT

d_gene: TRBD1
abundance: few
j_gene: TRBJ1-1
v_gene: TRBV5-1
CDR3aa: CASNRGTENTEAFF
CDR3nt: TGCGCCAGCAATCGGGGGACAGAGAACACTGAAGCTTTCTTT

d_gene: -
abundance: -
j_gene: TRBJ2-2
v_gene: TRBV5-8
CDR3aa: CASSLGGITGELFF
CDR3nt: TGTGCCAGCAGCTTGGGAGGGATCACCGGGGAGCTGTTTTTT

d_gene: -
abundance: -
j_gene: TRBJ2-1
v_gene: TRBV5-1
CDR3aa: CASSPASGAYNEQFF
CDR3nt: TGCGCCAGCAGCCCCGCGTCGGGCGCATACAATGAGCAGTTCTTC

d_gene: TRBD1
abundance: once
j_gene: TRBJ2-5
v_gene: TRBV9
CDR3aa: CASSVTGGKETQYF
CDR3nt: TGTGCCAGCAGCGTAACAGGGGGCAAAGAGACCCAGTACTTC

d_gene: -
abundance: -
j_gene: TRBJ2-3
v_gene: TRBV27
CDR3aa: CATSLRVADTQYF
CDR3nt: TGTGCCACCTCTTTACGGGTGGCAGATACGCAGTATTTT

d_gene: -
abundance: -
j_gene: TRBJ1-1
v_gene: TRBV7-2
CDR3aa: CASSPRQTNTEAFF
CDR3nt: TGTGCCAGCAGTCCCCGACAGACGAACACTGAAGCTTTCTTT

d_gene: -
abundance: -
j_gene: TRBJ2-3
v_gene: TRBV7-8
CDR3aa: CASSFRDTQYF
CDR3nt: TGTGCCAGCAGCTTTCGGGATACGCAGTATTTT

d_gene: -
abundance: -
j_gene: TRBJ1-3
v_gene: TRBV5-6
CDR3aa: CASSLGAQSSGNTIYF
CDR3nt: TGTGCCAGCAGCTTGGGCGCCCAGAGCTCTGGAAACACCATATATTTT

d_gene: TRBD2
abundance: few
j_gene: TRBJ2-3
v_gene: TRBV28
CDR3aa: CASSSPGLAGDTQYF
CDR3nt: TGTGCCAGCAGTTCTCCGGGACTAGCGGGAGATACGCAGTATTTT

d_gene: -
abundance: -
j_gene: TRBJ1-1
v_gene: TRBV4-3
CDR3aa: CASSQESRNTEAFF
CDR3nt: TGCGCCAGCAGCCAAGAATCCAGAAACACTGAAGCTTTCTTT

d_gene: TRBD2
abundance: -
j_gene: TRBJ2-1
v_gene: TRBV5-4
CDR3aa: CASSSSGVYNEQFF
CDR3nt: TGTGCCAGCAGCTCTAGCGGAGTATACAATGAGCAGTTCTTC

d_gene: -
abundance: -
j_gene: TRBJ1-2
v_gene: TRBV7-9
CDR3aa: CASSFSRLYGYTF
CDR3nt: TGTGCCAGCAGCTTTTCACGGCTCTATGGCTACACCTTC

d_gene: -
abundance: once
j_gene: TRBJ2-1
v_gene: TRBV28
CDR3aa: CASTLGQGNEQFF
CDR3nt: TGTGCCAGCACCCTAGGGCAGGGCAATGAGCAGTTCTTC

d_gene: -
abundance: -
j_gene: TRBJ2-2
v_gene: TRBV7-2
CDR3aa: CASSLNWGLRGELFF
CDR3nt: TGTGCCAGCAGCTTAAATTGGGGCCTTCGGGGGGAGCTGTTTTTT

d_gene: TRBD2
abundance: -
j_gene: TRBJ2-7
v_gene: TRBV6-5
CDR3aa: CASSYYESGGYEQYF
CDR3nt: TGTGCCAGCAGTTACTATGAAAGCGGGGGGTACGAGCAGTACTTC

d_gene: -
abundance: -
j_gene: TRBJ2-2
v_gene: TRBV6-5
CDR3aa: CASSYRVDNTGELFF
CDR3nt: TGTGCCAGCAGTTACAGGGTGGATAATACCGGGGAGCTGTTTTTT

d_gene: -
abundance: -
j_gene: TRBJ2-1
v_gene: TRBV27
CDR3aa: CASSPGLVSSYNEQFF
CDR3nt: TGTGCCAGCAGTCCGGGACTCGTGAGCTCCTACAATGAGCAGTTCTTC

d_gene: -
abundance: -
j_gene: TRBJ2-3
v_gene: TRBV28
CDR3aa: CASSPSTDTQYF
CDR3nt: TGTGCCAGCAGTCCATCCACAGATACGCAGTATTTT